This TCR beta chain was sequenced in a study of beta chain features in type 1 diabetes. Study-level results: Whatever favoring of shorter templates PCR might show would apply equally to patients and controls. The naive, central memory and Treg TCRB repertoires of patients appeared to be more similar to one another than those of healthy donors. Researchers report that Type 1 diabetes patients had moderately but significantly shorter TCRB CDR3s across all four CD4+ subsets.

This CDR3 is built from 14 residues. Germline V gene data show CDR1 as SGHRS and CDR2 as YFSETQ. Trimming stripped 0 bases from V and 0 bases from J, with 7 bases between. Sequencing targeted expressed TCRB transcripts, as all isolated RNA had been reverse transcribed. Sequenced by immunoSEQ multiplex PCR; TCRdb stores in-frame clones only, minus some. The data show around 310,000 clones, approximately 9.9% seen once. With respect to this clone: What it binds is not known.

This sequence was found in a woman aged 30 to 39 in good health. Sequenced sample: naive CD4+ T cells from blood. V usage is TRBV5-1 and J usage is TRBJ2-7, with D tentatively TRBD2 (6 bases). CDR3 amino acids: CASSLVGGSYEQYF. The CDR3 DNA follows: TGCGCCAGCAGCTTGGTGGGGGGCTCCTACGAGCAGTACTTC.